This is a list of T cell receptor beta chains from one sample in a study of tumor-infiltrating lymphocytes in primary liver carcinoma. TCRdb reanalysed the multiplex PCR reads using MiXCR and keeps one entry per CDR3 protein. The sample includes hundreds of thousands of distinct CDR3 sequences, more than 55% seen only once; the top ten take 15% to 20%. The sequencing input was peripheral blood. The receptors here all came from a woman aged 25 to 39 with primary liver carcinoma and hepatitis B virus infection. CDR3s include the opening cysteine and the closing phenylalanine or tryptophan. The D gene is left open where the match is weak. The size of a clone is reported for some rows only, either as once, few or many, or as a class for expanded clones.

abundance: NA
j_gene: TRBJ2-2
d_gene: TRBD1
v_gene: TRBV19
CDR3nt: TGTGCCACCAGAAGGGACAGGGCAAACACCGGGGAGCTGTTTTTT
CDR3aa: CATRRDRANTGELFF

abundance: NA
j_gene: TRBJ2-7
d_gene: NA
v_gene: TRBV4-1
CDR3nt: TGCGCCAGCAGCCAACGCGTGGGAAGGGCCTACGAGCAGTACTTC
CDR3aa: CASSQRVGRAYEQYF

abundance: many
j_gene: TRBJ2-2
d_gene: NA
v_gene: TRBV6-2/TRBV6-3
CDR3nt: TGTGCCAGCAGTTTACCAACCTTCGACAGGCCTGAGCTGTTTTTT
CDR3aa: CASSLPTFDRPELFF

abundance: once
j_gene: TRBJ2-7
d_gene: TRBD2
v_gene: TRBV12-3/TRBV12-4
CDR3nt: TGTGCCAGCAGTTTAGCGTCGCTAGCGGATACCTATGAGCAGTACTTC
CDR3aa: CASSLASLADTYEQYF

abundance: NA
j_gene: TRBJ2-1
d_gene: NA
v_gene: TRBV28
CDR3nt: TGTGCCAGCAGCTCCGGACAGTACAATGAGCAGTTCTTC
CDR3aa: CASSSGQYNEQFF

abundance: NA
j_gene: TRBJ1-6
d_gene: NA
v_gene: TRBV4-1
CDR3nt: TGCGCCAGCAGCCCTTTACAGTGTAATTCACCCCTCCACTTT
CDR3aa: CASSPLQCNSPLHF

abundance: once
j_gene: TRBJ2-4
d_gene: NA
v_gene: TRBV4-2
CDR3nt: TGTGCCAGCAGCTCCCTCGAGGGTAGCGGAAGTTACAATGAGCAGTACTTC
CDR3aa: CASSSLEGSGSYNEQYF

abundance: many
j_gene: TRBJ1-5
d_gene: NA
v_gene: TRBV6-2/TRBV6-3
CDR3nt: TGTGCCAGCCCACAACAGGGTTGCAATCAGCTCCGAGACAATCAGCCCCAGCATTTT
CDR3aa: CASPQQGCNQLRDNQPQHF

abundance: NA
j_gene: TRBJ2-5
d_gene: NA
v_gene: TRBV11-2
CDR3nt: TGTGCCAGTAGCCTGGAAGGAGGGACACAGTCGACCCAGTACTTC
CDR3aa: CASSLEGGTQSTQYF

abundance: NA
j_gene: TRBJ1-1
d_gene: NA
v_gene: TRBV5-4
CDR3nt: TGTGACAGCGGCCTTTCCCTGGTGGCTTTCTTT
CDR3aa: CDSGLSLVAFF

abundance: once
j_gene: TRBJ1-1
d_gene: TRBD1
v_gene: TRBV28
CDR3nt: TGTGCCAGCAGGACAGGGGTGGGGACTGAAGCTTTCTTT
CDR3aa: CASRTGVGTEAFF

abundance: NA
j_gene: TRBJ2-5
d_gene: NA
v_gene: TRBV12-3/TRBV12-4
CDR3nt: TGTGCCAGCACCTTCGGAGGGAAGGAGACCCAGTACTTC
CDR3aa: CASTFGGKETQYF

abundance: once
j_gene: TRBJ2-5
d_gene: NA
v_gene: TRBV11-2
CDR3nt: TGTGCCACCAGCCCACAAAGGGGGATAGCCAAAGAGACCCAGTACTTC
CDR3aa: CATSPQRGIAKETQYF

abundance: NA
j_gene: TRBJ2-7
d_gene: NA
v_gene: TRBV11-2
CDR3nt: TGTGCCAGCAGCACTAGACAGGTTAGCTCCTACGTGCAGTACTTC
CDR3aa: CASSTRQVSSYVQYF

abundance: many
j_gene: TRBJ1-1
d_gene: NA
v_gene: TRBV11-3
CDR3nt: TGTGCCAGCAGCTTAGTTATGAGCAGCCGGGAAGCTTTCTTT
CDR3aa: CASSLVMSSREAFF

abundance: few
j_gene: TRBJ2-3
d_gene: NA
v_gene: TRBV6-1
CDR3nt: TGTGCCAGCAGGCGGACCCCCACCACAGATACGCAGTATTTT
CDR3aa: CASRRTPTTDTQYF

abundance: NA
j_gene: TRBJ2-5
d_gene: TRBD2
v_gene: TRBV5-6
CDR3nt: TGTGCCAGCAGCTTGGCCGGAGGGACTAGGTCCCCAGAGACCCAGTACTTC
CDR3aa: CASSLAGGTRSPETQYF

abundance: NA
j_gene: TRBJ1-2
d_gene: NA
v_gene: TRBV6-5
CDR3nt: TGTGCCAGCCGAGGCAGGGATCACAACTATGGCTACACGTTC
CDR3aa: CASRGRDHNYGYTF

abundance: NA
j_gene: TRBJ2-2
d_gene: NA
v_gene: TRBV6-2/TRBV6-3
CDR3nt: TGTGCCAGCAGTTACTCGTCAGGAGGCGCGAACACCGTGGAGCTGTTTTTT
CDR3aa: CASSYSSGGANTVELFF

abundance: once
j_gene: TRBJ2-6
d_gene: TRBD1
v_gene: TRBV11-2
CDR3nt: TGTGCCAGCAGCACAGGGACAGTCCTCCTCTCTGGGGCCAACGTCCTGACTTTC
CDR3aa: CASSTGTVLLSGANVLTF

abundance: few
j_gene: TRBJ1-1
d_gene: NA
v_gene: TRBV12-3/TRBV12-4
CDR3nt: TGTGCCAGTTCGGTGAACATGAACACTGAAGCTTTCTTT
CDR3aa: CASSVNMNTEAFF

abundance: NA
j_gene: TRBJ2-2
d_gene: NA
v_gene: TRBV7-9
CDR3nt: TGTGCCAGCAGCGTCCGACAGTTCACCGGGGAGCTGTTTTTT
CDR3aa: CASSVRQFTGELFF

abundance: NA
j_gene: TRBJ2-1
d_gene: NA
v_gene: TRBV11-3
CDR3nt: TGTGCCAGCAACTTAGGACCAGGGTTTATGTTCTTC
CDR3aa: CASNLGPGFMFF

abundance: once
j_gene: TRBJ2-5
d_gene: TRBD2
v_gene: TRBV11-2
CDR3nt: TGTGCCAGCAGCTTTCGACTAGCAGGCGGGGAGACCCTGTACTTC
CDR3aa: CASSFRLAGGETLYF

abundance: many
j_gene: TRBJ2-5
d_gene: TRBD1
v_gene: TRBV5-4
CDR3nt: TGTGCCAGCAGCCCCTATTGGATGAGACAGGGACAAGAGACCCAGTACTTC
CDR3aa: CASSPYWMRQGQETQYF

abundance: NA
j_gene: TRBJ2-2
d_gene: NA
v_gene: TRBV24-1
CDR3nt: TGTGCCACCAAGGGTGAGCCCTCTTCCACCGGGGAGCTGTTTTTT
CDR3aa: CATKGEPSSTGELFF

abundance: NA
j_gene: TRBJ2-7
d_gene: NA
v_gene: TRBV6-2/TRBV6-3
CDR3nt: TGTGCCAGCAGTTACGCTCAATACGAGCAGTACTTC
CDR3aa: CASSYAQYEQYF

abundance: many
j_gene: TRBJ1-4
d_gene: NA
v_gene: TRBV10-2
CDR3nt: TGCGCCAGCAGTGACCAGGGATCGACCGCTAATGAAAAACTGTTTTTT
CDR3aa: CASSDQGSTANEKLFF

abundance: NA
j_gene: TRBJ2-7
d_gene: TRBD1
v_gene: TRBV11-3
CDR3nt: TGTGCCAGCAGCGTGGGACAGTCCTACAAGCAGTACTTC
CDR3aa: CASSVGQSYKQYF

abundance: few
j_gene: TRBJ2-5
d_gene: TRBD2
v_gene: TRBV5-6
CDR3nt: TGTGCCAGCAGCTCCACTAGCGCAGAGACCCAGTACTTC
CDR3aa: CASSSTSAETQYF

abundance: NA
j_gene: TRBJ1-1
d_gene: TRBD1
v_gene: TRBV11-3
CDR3nt: TGTACCAGCAGTCCGGGACAGGGGGTTCAGAACACTGAAGCTTTCTTT
CDR3aa: CTSSPGQGVQNTEAFF

abundance: many
j_gene: TRBJ2-7
d_gene: NA
v_gene: TRBV4-1
CDR3nt: TGCGCCAGCAGCCGAGCTCCCGAGACAGCCCAGTCCTACGAGCAGTACTTC
CDR3aa: CASSRAPETAQSYEQYF

abundance: NA
j_gene: TRBJ2-2
d_gene: TRBD1
v_gene: TRBV5-4
CDR3nt: TGTGCCAGCAGCTTGGAGGGGACAGGGGCCGGGGAGCTGTTTTTT
CDR3aa: CASSLEGTGAGELFF

abundance: few
j_gene: TRBJ1-5
d_gene: NA
v_gene: TRBV6-2/TRBV6-3
CDR3nt: TGTGCCAGCAGCGCCGTTAAAGGGAGTTTCTATAGCAATCAGCCCCAGCATTTT
CDR3aa: CASSAVKGSFYSNQPQHF

abundance: few
j_gene: TRBJ2-5
d_gene: TRBD2
v_gene: TRBV6-5
CDR3nt: TGTGCCAGCAACCGGGGGGGCCAAGAGACCCAGTACTTC
CDR3aa: CASNRGGQETQYF

abundance: few
j_gene: TRBJ2-4
d_gene: TRBD2
v_gene: TRBV7-9
CDR3nt: TGTGCCAGCACCCCACTAGCGGGAGAAAACATTCAGTACTTC
CDR3aa: CASTPLAGENIQYF

abundance: NA
j_gene: TRBJ1-6
d_gene: NA
v_gene: TRBV6-6
CDR3nt: TGTGCCAGCGGCCAATCGGTGGGGACTTATAATTCACCCCTCCACTTT
CDR3aa: CASGQSVGTYNSPLHF

abundance: few
j_gene: TRBJ2-5
d_gene: NA
v_gene: TRBV10-3
CDR3nt: TGTGCCATCTCCCAACAAGAGACCCAGTACTTC
CDR3aa: CAISQQETQYF

abundance: NA
j_gene: TRBJ2-3
d_gene: NA
v_gene: TRBV12-3/TRBV12-4
CDR3nt: TGTGCCAGCAGTGGCCGGGGTCGAGGGACAGATACGCAGTATTTT
CDR3aa: CASSGRGRGTDTQYF

abundance: NA
j_gene: TRBJ2-2
d_gene: NA
v_gene: TRBV11-2
CDR3nt: TGTGCCAGCAGCATACTGGTCGCTAAGACCGGGGAGCTGTTTTTT
CDR3aa: CASSILVAKTGELFF